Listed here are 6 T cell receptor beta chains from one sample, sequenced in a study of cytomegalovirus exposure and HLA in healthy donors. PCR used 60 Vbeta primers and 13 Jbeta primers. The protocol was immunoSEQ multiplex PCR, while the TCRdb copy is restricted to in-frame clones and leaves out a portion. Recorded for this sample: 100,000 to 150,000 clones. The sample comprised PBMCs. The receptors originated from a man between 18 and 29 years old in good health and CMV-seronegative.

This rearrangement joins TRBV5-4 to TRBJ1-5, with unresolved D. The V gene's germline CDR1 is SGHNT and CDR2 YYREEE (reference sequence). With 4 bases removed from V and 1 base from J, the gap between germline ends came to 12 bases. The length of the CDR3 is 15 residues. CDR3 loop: CASSRSPDSNQPQHF. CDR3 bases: TGTGCCAGCAGCCGGAGCCCCGACAGCAATCAGCCCCAGCATTTT.

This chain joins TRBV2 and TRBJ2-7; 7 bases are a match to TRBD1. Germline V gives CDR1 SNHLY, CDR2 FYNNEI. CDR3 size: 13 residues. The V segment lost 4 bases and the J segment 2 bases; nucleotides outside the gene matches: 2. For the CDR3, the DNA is TGTGCCAGCAGTGTCAGGGGGACCTACGAGCAGTACTTC. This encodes CASSVRGTYEQYF.

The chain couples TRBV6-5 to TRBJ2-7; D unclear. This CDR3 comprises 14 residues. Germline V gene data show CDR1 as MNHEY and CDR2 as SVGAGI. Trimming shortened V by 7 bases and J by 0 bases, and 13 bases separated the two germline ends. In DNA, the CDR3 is TGTGCCAGCACCCGAGACACTTTCTCCTACGAGCAGTACTTC. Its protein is CASTRDTFSYEQYF.

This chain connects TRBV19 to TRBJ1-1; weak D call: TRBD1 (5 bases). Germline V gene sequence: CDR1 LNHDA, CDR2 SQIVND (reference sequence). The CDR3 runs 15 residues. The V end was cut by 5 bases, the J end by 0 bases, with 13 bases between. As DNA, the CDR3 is TGTGCCAGTAGTTGGTCAGGGATCATGAACACTGAAGCTTTCTTT. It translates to CASSWSGIMNTEAFF.

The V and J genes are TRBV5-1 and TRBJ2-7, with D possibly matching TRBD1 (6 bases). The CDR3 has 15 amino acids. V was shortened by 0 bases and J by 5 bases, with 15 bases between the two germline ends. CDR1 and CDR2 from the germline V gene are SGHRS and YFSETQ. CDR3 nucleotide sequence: TGCGCCAGCAGCTTGGACAGGGTAGGAAGCGACGAGCAGTACTTC. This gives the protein CASSLDRVGSDEQYF.

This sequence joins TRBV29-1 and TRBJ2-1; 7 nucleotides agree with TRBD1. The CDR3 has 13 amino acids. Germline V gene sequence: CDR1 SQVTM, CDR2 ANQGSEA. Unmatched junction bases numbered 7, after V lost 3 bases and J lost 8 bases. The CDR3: CSVDSGQVYEQFF. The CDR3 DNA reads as TGCAGCGTTGACTCCGGACAGGTCTATGAGCAGTTCTTC.